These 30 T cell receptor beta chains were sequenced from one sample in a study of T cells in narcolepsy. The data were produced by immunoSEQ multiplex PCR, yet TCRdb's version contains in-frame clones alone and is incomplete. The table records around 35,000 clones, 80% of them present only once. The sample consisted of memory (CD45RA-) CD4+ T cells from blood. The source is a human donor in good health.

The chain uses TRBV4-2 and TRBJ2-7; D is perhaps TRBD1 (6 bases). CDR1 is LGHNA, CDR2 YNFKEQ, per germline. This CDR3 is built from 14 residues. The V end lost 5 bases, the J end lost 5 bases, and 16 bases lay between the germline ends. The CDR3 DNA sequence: TGTGCCAGCAGCTTTTCACAGGGAACGCACGAGCAGTACTTC. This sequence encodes CASSFSQGTHEQYF.

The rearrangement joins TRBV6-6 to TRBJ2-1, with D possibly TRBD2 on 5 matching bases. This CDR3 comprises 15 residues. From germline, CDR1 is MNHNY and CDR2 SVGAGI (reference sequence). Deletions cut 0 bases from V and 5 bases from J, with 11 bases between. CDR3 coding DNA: TGTGCCAGCAGTTACTCGCCGGGAAACCACAATGAGCAGTTCTTC. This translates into CASSYSPGNHNEQFF.

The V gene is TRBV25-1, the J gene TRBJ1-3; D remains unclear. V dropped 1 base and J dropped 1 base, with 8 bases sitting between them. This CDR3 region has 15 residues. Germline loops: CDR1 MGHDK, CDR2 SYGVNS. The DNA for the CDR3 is TGTGCCAGCAGTGAATGGGGTGTATCTGGAAACACCATATATTTT. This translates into CASSEWGVSGNTIYF.

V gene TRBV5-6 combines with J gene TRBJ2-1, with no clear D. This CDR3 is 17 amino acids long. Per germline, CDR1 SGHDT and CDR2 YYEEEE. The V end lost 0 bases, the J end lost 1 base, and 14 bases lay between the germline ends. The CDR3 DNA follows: TGTGCCAGCAGCTTGGTCAGCAGCTCCTATTCCTACAATGAGCAGTTCTTC. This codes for CASSLVSSSYSYNEQFF.

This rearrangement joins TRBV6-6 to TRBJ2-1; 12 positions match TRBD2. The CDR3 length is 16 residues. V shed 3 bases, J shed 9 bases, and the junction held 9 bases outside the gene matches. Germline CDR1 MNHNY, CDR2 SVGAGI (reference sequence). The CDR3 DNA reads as TGTGCCAGCAGTTATTCTAGCGGGGGGGCGACCGCTGAGCAGTTCTTC. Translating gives CASSYSSGGATAEQFF.

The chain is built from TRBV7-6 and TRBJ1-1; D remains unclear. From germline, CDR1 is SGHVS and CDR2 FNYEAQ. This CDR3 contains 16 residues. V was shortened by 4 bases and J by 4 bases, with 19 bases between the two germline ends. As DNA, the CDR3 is TGTGCCAGCAGCTCCGGCGGGCTAGGGCTCAGCACTGAAGCTTTCTTT. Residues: CASSSGGLGLSTEAFF.

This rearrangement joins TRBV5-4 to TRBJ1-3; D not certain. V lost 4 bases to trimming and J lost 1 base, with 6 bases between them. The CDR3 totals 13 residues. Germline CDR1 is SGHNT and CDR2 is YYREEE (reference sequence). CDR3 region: CASSTRSGNTIYF. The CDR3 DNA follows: TGTGCCAGCAGCACACGTTCTGGAAACACCATATATTTT. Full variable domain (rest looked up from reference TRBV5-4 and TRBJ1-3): ETGVTQSPTHLIKTRGQQVTLRCSSQSGHNTVSWYQQALGQGPQFIFQYYREEENGRGNFPPRFSGLQFPNYSSELNVNALELDDSALYLCASSTRSGNTIYFGEGSWLTVV.

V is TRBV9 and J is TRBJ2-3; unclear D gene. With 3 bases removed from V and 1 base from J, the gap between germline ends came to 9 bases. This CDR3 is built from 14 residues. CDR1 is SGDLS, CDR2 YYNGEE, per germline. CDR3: CASSDSSRTDTQYF. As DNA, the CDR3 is TGTGCCAGCAGCGACAGCAGTCGCACAGATACGCAGTATTTT.

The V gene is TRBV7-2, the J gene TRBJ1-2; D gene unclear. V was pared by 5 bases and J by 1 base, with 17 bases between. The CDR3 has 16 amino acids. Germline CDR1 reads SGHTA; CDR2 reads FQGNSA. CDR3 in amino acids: CASSPRGGRVNYGYTF. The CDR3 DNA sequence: TGTGCCAGCAGCCCAAGAGGAGGGAGGGTTAACTATGGCTACACCTTC.

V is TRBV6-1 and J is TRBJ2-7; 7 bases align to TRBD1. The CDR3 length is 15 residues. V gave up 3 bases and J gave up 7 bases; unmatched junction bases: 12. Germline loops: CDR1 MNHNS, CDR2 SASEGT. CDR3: CASSEPGTVSGEQYF. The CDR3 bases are TGTGCCAGCAGTGAGCCCGGGACAGTGTCTGGGGAGCAGTACTTC.

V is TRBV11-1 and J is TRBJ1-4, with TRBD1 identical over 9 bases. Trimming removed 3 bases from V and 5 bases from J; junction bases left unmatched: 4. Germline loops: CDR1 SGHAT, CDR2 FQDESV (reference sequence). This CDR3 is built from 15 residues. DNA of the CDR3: TGTGCCAGCAGCTTCGGGACAGGGCCAAATGAAAAACTGTTTTTT. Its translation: CASSFGTGPNEKLFF.

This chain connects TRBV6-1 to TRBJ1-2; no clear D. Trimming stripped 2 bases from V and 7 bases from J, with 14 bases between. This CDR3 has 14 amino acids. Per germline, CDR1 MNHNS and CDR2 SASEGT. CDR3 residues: CASSELAISPGYTF. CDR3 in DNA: TGTGCCAGCAGTGAACTAGCGATTAGCCCTGGCTACACCTTC.

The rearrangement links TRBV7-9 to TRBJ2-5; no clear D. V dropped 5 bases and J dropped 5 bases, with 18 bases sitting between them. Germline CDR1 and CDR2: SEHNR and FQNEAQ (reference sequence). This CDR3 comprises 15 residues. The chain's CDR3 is CASSQEARFVETQYF. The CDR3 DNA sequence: TGTGCCAGCAGCCAAGAGGCTCGGTTCGTCGAGACCCAGTACTTC.

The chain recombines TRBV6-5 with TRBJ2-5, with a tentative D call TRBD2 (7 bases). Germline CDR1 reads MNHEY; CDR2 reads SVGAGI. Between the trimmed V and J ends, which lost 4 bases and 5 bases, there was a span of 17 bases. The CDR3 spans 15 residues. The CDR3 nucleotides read TGTGCCAGCAGTTCACCGAGGGGGGGCGCGGAGACCCAGTACTTC. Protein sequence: CASSSPRGGAETQYF.

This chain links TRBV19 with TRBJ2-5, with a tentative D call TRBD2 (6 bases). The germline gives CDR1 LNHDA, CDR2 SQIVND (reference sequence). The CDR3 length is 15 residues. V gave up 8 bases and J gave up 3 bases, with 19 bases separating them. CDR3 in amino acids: CASAGLAGKKETQYF. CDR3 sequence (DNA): TGTGCCAGTGCGGGATTGGCCGGGAAAAAAGAGACCCAGTACTTC.

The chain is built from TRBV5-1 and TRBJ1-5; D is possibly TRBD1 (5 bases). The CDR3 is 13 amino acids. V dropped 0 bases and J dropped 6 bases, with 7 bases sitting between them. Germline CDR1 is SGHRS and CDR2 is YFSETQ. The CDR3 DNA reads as TGCGCCAGCAGCTTGGAAGGGACTCAGCCCCAGCATTTT. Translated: CASSLEGTQPQHF.

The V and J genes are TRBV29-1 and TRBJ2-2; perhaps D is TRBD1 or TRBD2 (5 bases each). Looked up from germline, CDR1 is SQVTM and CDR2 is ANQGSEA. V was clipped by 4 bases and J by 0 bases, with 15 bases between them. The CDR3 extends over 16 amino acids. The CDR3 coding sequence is TGCAGCGTTGCTGGGACCCGGGGAGCGAACACCGGGGAGCTGTTTTTT. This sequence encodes CSVAGTRGANTGELFF.

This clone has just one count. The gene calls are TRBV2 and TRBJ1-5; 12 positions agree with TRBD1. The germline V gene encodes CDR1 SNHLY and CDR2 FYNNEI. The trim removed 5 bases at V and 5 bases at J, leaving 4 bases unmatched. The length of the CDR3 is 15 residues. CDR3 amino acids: CASSRDRGQDQPQHF. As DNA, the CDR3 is TGTGCCAGCAGTCGGGACAGGGGGCAGGATCAGCCCCAGCATTTT. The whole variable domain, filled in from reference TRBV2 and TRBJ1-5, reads EPEVTQTPSHQVTQMGQEVILRCVPISNHLYFYWYRQILGQKVEFLVSFYNNEISEKSEIFDDQFSVERPDGSNFTLKIRSTKLEDSAMYFCASSRDRGQDQPQHFGDGTRLSIL.

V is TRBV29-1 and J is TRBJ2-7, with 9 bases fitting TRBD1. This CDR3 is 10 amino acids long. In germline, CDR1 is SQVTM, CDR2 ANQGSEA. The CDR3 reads CIVGQGEQYF. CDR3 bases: TGCATAGTGGGACAGGGAGAGCAGTACTTC.

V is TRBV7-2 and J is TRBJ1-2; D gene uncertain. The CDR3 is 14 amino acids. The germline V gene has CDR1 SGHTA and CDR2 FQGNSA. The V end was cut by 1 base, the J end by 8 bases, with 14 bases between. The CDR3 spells CASSLGGLEMGYTF. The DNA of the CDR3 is TGTGCCAGCAGCTTAGGAGGTCTCGAGATGGGCTACACCTTC.

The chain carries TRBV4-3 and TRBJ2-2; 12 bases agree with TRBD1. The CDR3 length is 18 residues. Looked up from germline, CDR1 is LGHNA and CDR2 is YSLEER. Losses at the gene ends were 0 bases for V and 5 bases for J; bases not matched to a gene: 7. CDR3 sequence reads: CASSQDLGQGARTGELFF. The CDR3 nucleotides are TGCGCCAGCAGCCAAGATTTGGGACAGGGGGCGCGGACCGGGGAGCTGTTTTTT.

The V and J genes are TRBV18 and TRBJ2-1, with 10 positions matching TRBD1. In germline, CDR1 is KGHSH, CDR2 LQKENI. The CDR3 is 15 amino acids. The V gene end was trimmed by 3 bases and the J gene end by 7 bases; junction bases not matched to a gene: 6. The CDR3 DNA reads TGTGCCAGCTCACCCCGGACAGGGGGAGAGAATGAGCAGTTCTTC. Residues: CASSPRTGGENEQFF.

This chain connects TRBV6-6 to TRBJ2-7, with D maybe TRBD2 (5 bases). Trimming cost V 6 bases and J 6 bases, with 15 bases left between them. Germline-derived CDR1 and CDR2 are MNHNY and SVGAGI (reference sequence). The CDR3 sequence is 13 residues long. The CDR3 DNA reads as TGTGCCAGCAGCCCCGGGAAACCAAGCGAGCAGTACTTC. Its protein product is CASSPGKPSEQYF.

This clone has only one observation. The DNA for the CDR3 is TGCAGCGCTGGGACAGACATAGGTCAGCCCCAGCATTTT. It yields the protein CSAGTDIGQPQHF. The J gene is TRBJ1-5, the V gene TRBV29-1, with 7 bases fitting TRBD1. The CDR3 length is 13 residues. Trimming at V came to 7 bases and at J to 6 bases, leaving 9 bases not matched to a gene. Looked up from germline, CDR1 is SQVTM and CDR2 is ANQGSEA. Filled out from reference TRBV29-1 and TRBJ1-5, the complete variable domain reads SAVISQKPSRDICQRGTSLTIQCQVDSQVTMMFWYRQQPGQSLTLIATANQGSEATYESGFVIDKFPISRPNLTFSTLTVSNMSPEDSSIYLCSAGTDIGQPQHFGDGTRLSIL.

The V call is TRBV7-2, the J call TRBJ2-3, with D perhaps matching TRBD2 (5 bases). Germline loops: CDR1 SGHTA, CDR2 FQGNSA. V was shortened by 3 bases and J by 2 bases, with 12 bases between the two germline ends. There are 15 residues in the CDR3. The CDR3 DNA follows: TGTGCCAGCAGCTTTGGTAGCGTCGCCACAGATACGCAGTATTTT. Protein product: CASSFGSVATDTQYF. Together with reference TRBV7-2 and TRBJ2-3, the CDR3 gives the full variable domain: GAGVSQSPSNKVTEKGKDVELRCDPISGHTALYWYRQSLGQGLEFLIYFQGNSAPDKSGLPSDRFSAERTGGSVSTLTIQRTQQEDSAVYLCASSFGSVATDTQYFGPGTRLTVL.

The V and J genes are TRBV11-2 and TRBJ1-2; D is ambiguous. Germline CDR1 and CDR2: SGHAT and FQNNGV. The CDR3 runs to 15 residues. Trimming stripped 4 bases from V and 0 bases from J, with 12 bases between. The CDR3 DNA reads TGTGCCAGCAGCTCCCGGTTGAATCCTAACTATGGCTACACCTTC. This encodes CASSSRLNPNYGYTF.

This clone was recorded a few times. This CDR3 reads CASSRDLRNEQFF. CDR3 sequence (DNA): TGTGCCAGCAGCAGGGACCTTCGGAATGAGCAGTTCTTC. The chain is built from TRBV11-2 and TRBJ2-1; D possibly uses TRBD1 or TRBD2 (5 bases each). The CDR3 is 13 residues long. Germline V CDR1 and CDR2: SGHAT, FQNNGV. V was clipped by 5 bases and J by 7 bases, with 12 bases between them.

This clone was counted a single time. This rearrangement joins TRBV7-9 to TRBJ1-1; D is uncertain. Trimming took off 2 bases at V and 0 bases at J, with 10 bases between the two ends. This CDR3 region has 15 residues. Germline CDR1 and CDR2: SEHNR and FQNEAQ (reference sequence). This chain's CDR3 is CASSLNHNMNTEAFF. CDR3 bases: TGTGCCAGCAGCTTAAACCACAACATGAACACTGAAGCTTTCTTT.

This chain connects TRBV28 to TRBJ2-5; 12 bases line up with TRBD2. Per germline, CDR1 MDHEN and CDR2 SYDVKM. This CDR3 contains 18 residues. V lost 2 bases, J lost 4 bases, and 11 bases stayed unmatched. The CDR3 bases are TGTGCCAGCAGTTTAGGGACTAGCGGGCCCGGGATGCGAGAGACCCAGTACTTC. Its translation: CASSLGTSGPGMRETQYF.

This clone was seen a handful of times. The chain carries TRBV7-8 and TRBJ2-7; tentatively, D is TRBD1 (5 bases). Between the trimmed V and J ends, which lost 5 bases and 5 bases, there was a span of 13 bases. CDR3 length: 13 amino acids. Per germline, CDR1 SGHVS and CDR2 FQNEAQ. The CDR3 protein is CASSADNLNEQYF. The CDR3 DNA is TGTGCCAGCAGCGCGGACAACCTAAACGAGCAGTACTTC.